A single sample gave rise to the 10 T cell receptor beta chains below, sequenced in a study of T cells in Graves' hyperthyroidism and ophthalmopathy. Amplification targeted TCR beta CDR3 regions from RNA transcripts. HTBI primers were used for first-round RT-PCR of the TCR CDR3. TCRdb reprocessed the multiplex PCR reads via MiXCR and lists one record per CDR3 protein. The data hold some 580,000 distinct CDR3 sequences, with more than 15% observed a single time. Sequenced input: blood. These receptors all come from a middle-aged woman with Graves' ophthalmopathy.

This clonotype came up many times. This sequence joins TRBV7-3 and TRBJ2-3; TRBD2 matches at 12 bases. Losses at the gene ends were 2 bases for V and 4 bases for J; bases not matched to a gene: 7. The CDR3 contains 17 residues. Germline CDR1 reads SGHTA; CDR2 reads FQGTGA. In nucleotides, the CDR3 is TGTGCCAGCAGCTTAGGTCGACTAGCGGGAGCGGCAGATACGCAGTATTTT. Its protein product is CASSLGRLAGAADTQYF.

J is TRBJ2-3 and V is TRBV4-1, with no clear D. This CDR3 spans 14 amino acids. V was shortened by 0 bases and J by 11 bases, with 15 bases between the two germline ends. Per germline, CDR1 MGHRA and CDR2 YSYEKL. The CDR3 spells CASSQDGVAPKQYF. CDR3 nucleotide sequence: TGCGCCAGCAGCCAAGATGGGGTGGCCCCAAAGCAGTATTTT.

This clonotype was recorded at least ten times. The chain recombines TRBV11-3 with TRBJ2-1; TRBD2 agrees at 11 bases. CDR1 and CDR2 from the germline V gene are SGHNT and YENEEA. This CDR3 spans 18 amino acids. J gave up 0 bases and V 5 bases, and 9 bases lay outside the gene matches. The CDR3, as DNA: TGTGCCAGCAGCCCCGGGACTAGCGGAACAAGCTCCTACAATGAGCAGTTCTTC. Translated, it gives CASSPGTSGTSSYNEQFF.

This clonotype was detected many times. This may arise from a read error, as a much more abundant clone is one base away. The V call is TRBV3-1, the J call TRBJ1-1; perhaps TRBD1 as D (5 bases). In germline, CDR1 is LGHDT, CDR2 YNNKEL (reference sequence). This CDR3 contains 15 residues. CDR3 nucleotides: TGTGCCGGCAGCCAAGAGGGTCAGGGAGGCACTGAAGCTTTCTTT. Translated, it gives CAGSQEGQGGTEAFF.

This clonotype was observed many times. This rearrangement joins TRBV12-3 or TRBV12-4 to TRBJ2-2, with D perhaps TRBD1 (6 bases). V dropped 3 bases and J dropped 5 bases, with 7 bases sitting between them. The CDR3 covers 13 residues. CDR3 residues: CASSFQGTGELFF. DNA for the CDR3: TGTGCCAGCAGTTTTCAGGGGACCGGGGAGCTGTTTTTT.

The chain has TRBV28 and TRBJ1-1; D not resolved. V shed 5 bases and J shed 4 bases, with 11 bases lying between them. CDR1 and CDR2 (germline): MDHEN, SYDVKM. This CDR3 has 13 residues. The CDR3 bases are TGTGCCAGCAGTCCCCATCCCGCCACTGAAGCTTTCTTT. Translation: CASSPHPATEAFF.

The chain links TRBV27 to TRBJ1-2; TRBD1 might be the D (6 bases). V was shortened by 4 bases and J by 7 bases, with 19 bases between the two germline ends. This CDR3 is built from 15 residues. CDR1 and CDR2 (germline): MNHEY, SMNVEV (reference sequence). The CDR3 loop is CASSSYSAGVSGYTF. The DNA of the CDR3 is TGTGCCAGCAGTTCATACAGCGCAGGGGTTAGTGGCTACACCTTC.

This sequence joins TRBV28 and TRBJ2-5, with unresolved D. Germline lookup yields CDR1 MDHEN and CDR2 SYDVKM. CDR3 length equals 14 residues. Deletions cut 2 bases from V and 3 bases from J, with 10 bases between. DNA for the CDR3: TGTGCCAGCAGTTTACCCGGATATGAAGAGACCCAGTACTTC. Translating gives CASSLPGYEETQYF.

This clonotype was seen at least ten times. The chain has TRBV15 and TRBJ1-1, with a weak D call TRBD1 (6 bases). The CDR3 sequence is 14 residues long. From germline, CDR1 is LNHNV and CDR2 YYDKDF (reference sequence). V lost 4 bases and J 2 bases, leaving 11 bases between the germline ends. CDR3 DNA sequence: TGTGCCACCAGCACAAGGGGGATAAACACTGAAGCTTTCTTT. This sequence encodes CATSTRGINTEAFF.

This chain connects TRBV19 to TRBJ2-1; D unresolved. The CDR3 runs 16 residues. Germline assignment: CDR1 LNHDA and CDR2 SQIVND (reference sequence). Deletions cut 1 base from V and 2 bases from J, with 12 bases between. The DNA for the CDR3 is TGTGCCAGTAGTATAGCCCCACAGATGGCCTACAATGAGCAGTTCTTC. Translating it yields CASSIAPQMAYNEQFF. The full variable domain, rest sourced from reference TRBV19 and TRBJ2-1, is DGGITQSPKYLFRKEGQNVTLSCEQNLNHDAMYWYRQDPGQGLRLIYYSQIVNDFQKGDIAEGYSVSREKKESFPLTVTSAQKNPTAFYLCASSIAPQMAYNEQFFGPGTRLTVL.